This T cell receptor (beta chain) was recovered during a study of beta chain features in type 1 diabetes. Every bit of the isolated RNA underwent reverse transcription, so sequencing read expressed TCRB transcripts. Sequencing of naive, central memory and regulatory T cell samples gave an average of roughly 3.5 million reads. The method was immunoSEQ multiplex PCR; TCRdb's version includes in-frame clones alone and lacks a portion of them. In the table there are roughly 250,000 clones, 9.6% of which are singletons. The CDR3 sequence is 13 residues long. Germline values: CDR1 SGDLS, CDR2 YYNGEE. V lost 5 bases to trimming and J lost 4 bases, with 12 bases between them. This clone appeared a few times.

Sequencing was done on a sample of naive CD4+ T cells from blood. This chain connects TRBV9 to TRBJ1-2; no definite D call. This clonotype originated in a woman between 18 and 30 years old in good health. Here the CDR3 DNA reads TGTGCCAGCAGTAGGCGACAAGTCTATGGCTACACCTTC. Encoded protein: CASSRRQVYGYTF. The complete variable domain, with remaining parts taken from reference TRBV9 and TRBJ1-2, reads DSGVTQTPKHLITATGQRVTLRCSPRSGDLSVYWYQQSLDQGLQFLIQYYNGEERAKGNILERFSAQQFPDLHSELNLSSLELGDSALYFCASSRRQVYGYTFGSGTRLTVV.